The present T cell receptor beta chain was sequenced within a study of T cell repertoires in cytomegalovirus infection. Study background: From public TCR beta signatures came an indication of both CMV infection and matching HLA type.

TCRdb re-called the reads with MiXCR, one entry per CDR3 protein. This repertoire shows fewer than 300,000 distinct CDR3 sequences, more than 20% found once; its top ten account for roughly 13%. The V end was cut by 2 bases, the J end by 1 base, with 8 bases between. Germline V gives CDR1 LGHDT, CDR2 YNNKEL (reference sequence). This CDR3 is 14 amino acids long. Sequencing was performed on PBMCs. The chain has TRBV3-1 and TRBJ2-5, with a tentative D call TRBD1 (5 bases). The sequence was collected from a human donor in good health (CMV status not recorded). Some clones in this sample may be carry-over from other donors' samples. The CDR3 DNA follows: TGTGCCAGCAGCCAACAGGGAAGCCAAGAGACCCAGTACTTC. This gives the protein CASSQQGSQETQYF.